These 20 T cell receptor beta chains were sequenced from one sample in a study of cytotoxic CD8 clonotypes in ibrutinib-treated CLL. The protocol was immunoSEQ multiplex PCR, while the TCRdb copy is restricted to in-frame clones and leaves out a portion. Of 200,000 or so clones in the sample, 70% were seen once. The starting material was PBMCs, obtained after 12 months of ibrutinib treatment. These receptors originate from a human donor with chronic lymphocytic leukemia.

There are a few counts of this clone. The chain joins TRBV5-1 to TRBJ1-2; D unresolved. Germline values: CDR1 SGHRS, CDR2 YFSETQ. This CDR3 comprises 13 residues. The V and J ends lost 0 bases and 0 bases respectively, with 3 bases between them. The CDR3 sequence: CASSLETNYGYTF. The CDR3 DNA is TGCGCCAGCAGCTTGGAGACTAACTATGGCTACACCTTC.

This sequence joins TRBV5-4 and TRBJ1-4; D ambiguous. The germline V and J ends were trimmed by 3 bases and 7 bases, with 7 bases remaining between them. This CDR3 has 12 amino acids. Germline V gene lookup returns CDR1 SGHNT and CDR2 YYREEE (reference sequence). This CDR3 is CASSSTREKLFF. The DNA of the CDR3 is TGTGCCAGCAGCTCCACCCGTGAAAAACTGTTTTTT.

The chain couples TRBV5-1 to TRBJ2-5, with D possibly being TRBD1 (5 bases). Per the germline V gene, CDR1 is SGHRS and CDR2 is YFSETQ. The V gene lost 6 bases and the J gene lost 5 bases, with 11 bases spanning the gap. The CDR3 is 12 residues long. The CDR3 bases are TGCGCCAGCAAGAAGGGGTGGGAGACCCAGTACTTC. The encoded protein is CASKKGWETQYF.

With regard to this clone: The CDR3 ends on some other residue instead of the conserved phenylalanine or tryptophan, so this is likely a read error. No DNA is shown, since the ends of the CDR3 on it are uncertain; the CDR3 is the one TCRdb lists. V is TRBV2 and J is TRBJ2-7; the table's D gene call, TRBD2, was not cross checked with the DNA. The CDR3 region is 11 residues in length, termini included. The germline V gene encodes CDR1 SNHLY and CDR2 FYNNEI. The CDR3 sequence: CASSVRETLSL.

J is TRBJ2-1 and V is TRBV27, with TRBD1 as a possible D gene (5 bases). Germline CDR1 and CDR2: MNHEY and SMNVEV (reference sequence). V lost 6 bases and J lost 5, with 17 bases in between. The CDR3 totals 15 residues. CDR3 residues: CASSRYRPLNNEQFF. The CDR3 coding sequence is TGTGCCAGCAGCCGTTACAGGCCTCTGAACAATGAGCAGTTCTTC.

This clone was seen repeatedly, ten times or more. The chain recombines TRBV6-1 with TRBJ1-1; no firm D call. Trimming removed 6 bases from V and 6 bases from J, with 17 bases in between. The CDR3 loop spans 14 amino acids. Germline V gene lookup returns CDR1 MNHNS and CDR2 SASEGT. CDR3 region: CASRKLPRQPEAFF. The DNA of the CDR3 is TGTGCCAGCAGAAAACTCCCAAGGCAACCTGAAGCTTTCTTT.

The CDR3 DNA sequence: TGCGCCAGCAGCTCCGCAGGGATTCCCACAGATACGCAGTATTTT. Amino acid sequence: CASSSAGIPTDTQYF. The chain uses TRBV5-1 and TRBJ2-3; D perhaps matches TRBD1 (5 bases). Trimming took 3 bases from V and 2 from J, leaving 13 bases between them. CDR1 and CDR2 from the germline V gene are SGHRS and YFSETQ. This CDR3 spans 15 amino acids.

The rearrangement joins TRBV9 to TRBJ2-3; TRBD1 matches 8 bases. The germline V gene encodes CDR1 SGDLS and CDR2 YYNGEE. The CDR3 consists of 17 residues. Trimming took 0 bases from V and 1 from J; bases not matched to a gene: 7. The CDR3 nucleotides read TGTGCCAGCAGCGTAGCCACCGGGACAGGCCGCACAGATACGCAGTATTTT. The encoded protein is CASSVATGTGRTDTQYF.

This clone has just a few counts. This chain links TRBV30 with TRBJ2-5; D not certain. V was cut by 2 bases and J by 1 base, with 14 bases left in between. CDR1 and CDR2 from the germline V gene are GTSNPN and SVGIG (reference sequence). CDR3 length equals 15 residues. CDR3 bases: TGTGCCTGGAGTATAGCTGGGCGGCCCCAAGAGACCCAGTACTTC. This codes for CAWSIAGRPQETQYF.

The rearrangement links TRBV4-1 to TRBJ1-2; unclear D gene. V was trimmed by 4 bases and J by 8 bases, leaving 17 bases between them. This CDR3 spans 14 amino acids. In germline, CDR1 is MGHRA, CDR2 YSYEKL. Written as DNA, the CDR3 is TGCGCCAGCAGCCCGCAACCTAACAAGGGCGGCTACACCTTC. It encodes CASSPQPNKGGYTF.

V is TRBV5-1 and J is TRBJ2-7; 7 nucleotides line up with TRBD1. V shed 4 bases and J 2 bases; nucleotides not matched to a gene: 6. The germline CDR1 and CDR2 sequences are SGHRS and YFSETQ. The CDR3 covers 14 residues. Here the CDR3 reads CASSLTGTPYEQYF. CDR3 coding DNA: TGCGCCAGCAGCCTGACAGGGACCCCCTACGAGCAGTACTTC.

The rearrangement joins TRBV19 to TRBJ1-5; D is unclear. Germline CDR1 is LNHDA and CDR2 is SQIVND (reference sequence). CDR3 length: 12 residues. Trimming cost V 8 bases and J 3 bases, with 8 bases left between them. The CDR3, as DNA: TGTGCCAGTTCGGGCTACAATCAGCCCCAGCATTTT. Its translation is CASSGYNQPQHF. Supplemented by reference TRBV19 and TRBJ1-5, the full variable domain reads DGGITQSPKYLFRKEGQNVTLSCEQNLNHDAMYWYRQDPGQGLRLIYYSQIVNDFQKGDIAEGYSVSREKKESFPLTVTSAQKNPTAFYLCASSGYNQPQHFGDGTRLSIL.

The CDR3 here is CASSLIPDEYEQYF. The CDR3 nucleotides are TGTGCCAGCAGTCTAATCCCGGACGAATACGAGCAGTACTTC. The chain links TRBV27 to TRBJ2-7, with no clear D. This CDR3 has 14 residues. Germline V gene data show CDR1 as MNHEY and CDR2 as SMNVEV (reference sequence). The V and J ends lost 5 bases and 4 bases respectively, with 15 bases between them.

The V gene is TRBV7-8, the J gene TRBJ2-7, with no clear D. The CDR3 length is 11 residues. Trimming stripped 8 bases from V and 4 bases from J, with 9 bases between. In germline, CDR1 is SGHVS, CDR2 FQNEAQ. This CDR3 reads CASSTKYEQYF. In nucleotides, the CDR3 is TGTGCCAGCTCTACCAAATACGAGCAGTACTTC.

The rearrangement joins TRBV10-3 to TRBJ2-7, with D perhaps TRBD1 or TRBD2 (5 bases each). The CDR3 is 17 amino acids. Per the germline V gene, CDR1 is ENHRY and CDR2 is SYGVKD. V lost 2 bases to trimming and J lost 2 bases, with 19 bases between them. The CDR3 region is CAISEHAGTPRPYEQYF. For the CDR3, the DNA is TGTGCCATCAGTGAGCATGCCGGGACCCCTCGACCCTACGAGCAGTACTTC.

CDR3 residues: CASSLRASGMSSYEQYF. The CDR3 DNA sequence: TGTGCCAGCAGTTTGAGGGCTAGCGGGATGAGCTCCTACGAGCAGTACTTC. This chain uses TRBV27 with TRBJ2-7, with TRBD2 matching over 9 bases. Germline values: CDR1 MNHEY, CDR2 SMNVEV (reference sequence). Trimming at V came to 3 bases and at J to 0 bases, leaving 9 bases not matched to a gene. The CDR3 is 17 amino acids.

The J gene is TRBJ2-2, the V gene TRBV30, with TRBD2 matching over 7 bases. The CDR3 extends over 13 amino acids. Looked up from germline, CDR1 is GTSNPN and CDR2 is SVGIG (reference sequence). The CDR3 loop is CAAGLTNTGELFF. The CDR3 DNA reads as TGTGCAGCGGGACTGACGAACACCGGGGAGCTGTTTTTT.

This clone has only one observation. Here the CDR3 DNA reads TGTGCCAGCAGCTACAGACAGGGCCGCCGTAGCCATAGCTACACCTTC. This encodes CASSYRQGRRSHSYTF. The V gene is TRBV27, the J gene TRBJ1-2; 7 bases agree with TRBD1. Germline CDR1 MNHEY, CDR2 SMNVEV (reference sequence). The CDR3 length is 16 residues. Unmatched junction bases numbered 19, after V lost 6 bases and J lost 9 bases.

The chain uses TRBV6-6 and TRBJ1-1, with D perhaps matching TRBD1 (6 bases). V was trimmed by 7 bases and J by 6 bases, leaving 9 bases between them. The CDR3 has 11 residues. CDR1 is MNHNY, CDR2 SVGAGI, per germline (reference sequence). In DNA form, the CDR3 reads TGTGCCAGCAACAGGGCCGCTGAAGCTTTCTTT. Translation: CASNRAAEAFF.

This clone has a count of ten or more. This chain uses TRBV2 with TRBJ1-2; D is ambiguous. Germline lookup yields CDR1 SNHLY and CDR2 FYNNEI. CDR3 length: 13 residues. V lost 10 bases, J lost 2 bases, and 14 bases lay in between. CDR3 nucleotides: TGTGCCATTCGGAGGCCGGAAAACTATGGCTACACCTTC. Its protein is CAIRRPENYGYTF.